Here is one T cell receptor beta chain with its context. Its antigen is as yet unknown. The sample is drawn from a study of T cell responses to AZD1222 COVID-19 vaccine. With 3 bases removed from V and 0 bases from J, the gap between germline ends came to 12 bases. Germline V lookup: CDR1 SGHTS, CDR2 YDEGEE. This CDR3 region has 15 residues. Findings and caveats of the study: Increases in Spike-specific TCR breadth and depth were seen after two AZD1222 doses. Clonal diversity was possibly underestimated, and the donors were mostly white British, with more females. Just a handful of AZD1222 recipients were seropositive at baseline. CD4 TCRs associated with vaccination spanned spike, dominating at 160-218 and 743-854.

Using immunoSEQ multiplex PCR, the repertoire was profiled, and TCRdb retains in-frame clones only, with some absent. The table lists 200,000 or so clones, 75% to 90% of them singletons. The receptor was isolated from an adult in good health. J is TRBJ1-2 and V is TRBV5-8; D is undetermined. The sample here was peripheral blood, taken on day 0 of MenACWY control vaccination. DNA for the CDR3: TGTGCCAGCAGCTCGGGGAACGGAGCTAACTATGGCTACACCTTC. Translating gives CASSSGNGANYGYTF.